This entry describes one T cell receptor (beta chain). The source of the sample is a study of cytomegalovirus exposure and HLA in healthy donors. PCR used 60 Vbeta primers and 13 Jbeta primers. Using immunoSEQ multiplex PCR, the repertoire was profiled, and TCRdb retains in-frame clones only, with some absent. The sample has roughly 140,000 clones, about three quarters seen once. This TCR came from a man younger than 30 in good health and CMV-seronegative. The specimen sequenced was PBMCs.

CDR3 region: CASTDQRRLQETQYF. DNA for the CDR3: TGTGCCAGCACCGACCAGCGGCGGCTTCAAGAGACCCAGTACTTC. The chain combines TRBV2 with TRBJ2-5; tentatively, D is TRBD2 (5 bases). The CDR3 length is 15 residues. Germline V gives CDR1 SNHLY, CDR2 FYNNEI. V gave up 7 bases and J gave up 2 bases, with 17 bases separating them.